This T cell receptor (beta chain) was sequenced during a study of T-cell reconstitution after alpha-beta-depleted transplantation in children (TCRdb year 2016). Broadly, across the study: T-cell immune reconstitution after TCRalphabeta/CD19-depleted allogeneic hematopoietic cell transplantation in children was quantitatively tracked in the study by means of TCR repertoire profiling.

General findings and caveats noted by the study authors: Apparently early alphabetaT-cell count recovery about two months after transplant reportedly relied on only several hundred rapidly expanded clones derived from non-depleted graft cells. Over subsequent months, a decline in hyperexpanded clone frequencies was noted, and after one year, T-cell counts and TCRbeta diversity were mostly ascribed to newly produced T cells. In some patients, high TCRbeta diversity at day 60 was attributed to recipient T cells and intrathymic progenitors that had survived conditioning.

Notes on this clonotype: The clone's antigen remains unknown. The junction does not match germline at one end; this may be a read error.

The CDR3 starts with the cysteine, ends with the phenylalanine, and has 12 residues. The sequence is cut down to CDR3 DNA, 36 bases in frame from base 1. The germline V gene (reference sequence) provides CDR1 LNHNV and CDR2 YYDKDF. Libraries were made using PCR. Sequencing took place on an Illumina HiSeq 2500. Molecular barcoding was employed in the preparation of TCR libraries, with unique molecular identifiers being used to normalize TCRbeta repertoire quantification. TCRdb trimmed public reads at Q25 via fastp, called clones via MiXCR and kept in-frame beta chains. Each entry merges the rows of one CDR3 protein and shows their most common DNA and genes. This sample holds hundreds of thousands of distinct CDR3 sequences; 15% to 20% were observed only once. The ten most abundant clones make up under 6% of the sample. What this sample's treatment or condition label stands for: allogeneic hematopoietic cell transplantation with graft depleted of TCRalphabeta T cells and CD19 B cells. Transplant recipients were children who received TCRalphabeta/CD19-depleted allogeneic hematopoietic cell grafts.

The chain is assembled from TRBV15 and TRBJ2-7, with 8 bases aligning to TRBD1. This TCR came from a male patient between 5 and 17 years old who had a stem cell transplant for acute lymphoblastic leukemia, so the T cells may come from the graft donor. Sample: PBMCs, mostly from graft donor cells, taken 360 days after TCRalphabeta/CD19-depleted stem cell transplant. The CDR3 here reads CATSSRDRTTNF. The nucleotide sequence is TGTGCCACCAGCAGTCGGGACAGGACAACCAACTTC. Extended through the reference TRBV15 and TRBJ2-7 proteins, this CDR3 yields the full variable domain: DAMVIQNPRYQVTQFGKPVTLSCSQTLNHNVMYWYQQKSSQAPKLLFHYYDKDFNNEADTPDNFQSRRPNTSFCFLDIRSPGLGDTAMYLCATSSRDRTTNFGPGTRLTVT.